This TCR beta chain is from a study of identifying expanded T cells in peripheral blood. Points from the study as a whole: Variance in clone template counts between approximately 2-week samples significantly increased with total template count across all healthy donors.

TCRdb's copy holds only in-frame clones and misses some; the assay was immunoSEQ multiplex PCR. The repertoire consists of some 99,000 clones, with 88% occurring once and the leading ten covering about 7.7%. V lost 6 bases and J 6 bases, leaving 14 bases between the germline ends. Germline CDR1 reads SNHLY; CDR2 reads FYNNEI. CDR3 size: 13 residues. During the collection period, no donor immune events like infections were recorded. As regards this clone: The antigen is unknown.

Sequencing was done on a sample of blood. The chain employs TRBV2 and TRBJ2-5; D is possibly TRBD1 or TRBD2 (5 bases each). The origin of this receptor is a person aged 18 to 69 in good health. The DNA of the CDR3 is TGTGCCAGCAGAGGGACGCAGCAGAAGACCCAGTACTTC. Its translation is CASRGTQQKTQYF. The full variable domain, completed using reference TRBV2 and TRBJ2-5, is EPEVTQTPSHQVTQMGQEVILRCVPISNHLYFYWYRQILGQKVEFLVSFYNNEISEKSEIFDDQFSVERPDGSNFTLKIRSTKLEDSAMYFCASRGTQQKTQYFGPGTRLLVL.